The 24 T cell receptor beta chains below come from one sample, sequenced in a study of blood T cell repertoires in COVID-19. Clones were sequenced by immunoSEQ multiplex PCR, and TCRdb holds only the in-frame ones, with some missing. The data contain about 140,000 clones, 80% of them seen just once; the ten biggest clones take up approximately 3.5%. The sequencing input was peripheral blood. The receptor source for this set is a man between 65 and 85 years old who had recovered from COVID-19.

This clone was found once. The chain combines TRBV12-5 with TRBJ2-1, with D possibly matching TRBD2 (6 bases). Germline loops: CDR1 LGHNT, CDR2 FRNRAP. The CDR3 runs to 16 residues. The V gene lost 3 bases and the J gene lost 4 bases, with 16 bases spanning the gap. As DNA, the CDR3 is TGTGCTAGTGGTTTTCCCCGGGGGTTAAAGTACAATGAGCAGTTCTTC. Amino acids: CASGFPRGLKYNEQFF.

About this clone: The sample has other DNA sequences that encode this CDR3 too. The V call is TRBV30, the J call TRBJ1-5, with D possibly being TRBD1 (6 bases). There are 15 residues in the CDR3. In germline, CDR1 is GTSNPN, CDR2 SVGIG (reference sequence). V gave up 2 bases and J gave up 2 bases, with 13 bases separating them. CDR3 sequence reads: CAWSYREGGNQPQHF. CDR3 in DNA: TGTGCCTGGAGTTATCGGGAGGGGGGCAATCAGCCCCAGCATTTT.

The J gene is TRBJ1-2, the V gene TRBV12-3 or TRBV12-4; D is undetermined. The CDR3 has 13 residues. V gave up 3 bases and J gave up 8 bases, with 13 bases separating them. The CDR3 here is CASSFLGSGGYTF. CDR3 in DNA: TGTGCCAGCAGTTTTCTGGGTTCGGGGGGCTACACCTTC.

The chain carries TRBV5-1 and TRBJ2-7, with 8 positions matching TRBD2. The CDR3 length is 15 residues. CDR1 and CDR2 from the germline V gene are SGHRS and YFSETQ. The J segment lost 2 bases and the V segment lost 0 bases, leaving 4 bases of the junction unmatched. CDR3 amino acids: CASSLESGGPYEQYF. The CDR3 DNA follows: TGCGCCAGCAGCTTGGAATCGGGAGGGCCCTACGAGCAGTACTTC.

V gene TRBV7-2 combines with J gene TRBJ2-1; tentatively, D is TRBD2 (5 bases). The length of the CDR3 is 14 residues. V was cut by 1 base and J by 4 bases, with 8 bases left in between. Germline CDR1 and CDR2: SGHTA and FQGNSA. CDR3 DNA: TGTGCCAGCAGCTTAGTCGGGGAATACAATGAGCAGTTCTTC. Its translation is CASSLVGEYNEQFF.

The rearrangement joins TRBV28 to TRBJ1-5; unclear D gene. The CDR3 has 15 residues. V was trimmed by 4 bases and J by 9 bases, leaving 19 bases between them. Germline loops: CDR1 MDHEN, CDR2 SYDVKM. CDR3 nucleotide sequence: TGTGCCAGCAGTTCAGGCAGTGGATCCCCAGCGCCCCAGCATTTT. Translated: CASSSGSGSPAPQHF.

The gene calls are TRBV24-1 and TRBJ2-3; 14 nucleotides agree with TRBD2. V lost 3 bases, J lost 4 bases, and 2 bases stayed unmatched. This CDR3 is built from 16 residues. From germline, CDR1 is KGHDR and CDR2 SFDVKD. The DNA of the CDR3 is TGTGCCACCAGTGATCCGGGACTAGCGGGGGCAGATACGCAGTATTTT. Its protein product is CATSDPGLAGADTQYF.

The chain combines TRBV6-4 with TRBJ2-3; no definite D call. The germline V and J ends were trimmed by 6 bases and 0 bases, with 7 bases remaining between them. Germline CDR1 and CDR2: MRHNA and SNTAGT. The CDR3 spans 13 residues. This CDR3 reads CASRGRSTDTQYF. DNA of the CDR3: TGTGCCAGCAGGGGCCGCAGCACAGATACGCAGTATTTT.

The chain is built from TRBV12-3 or TRBV12-4 and TRBJ1-6; no clear D gene. The V and J ends lost 5 bases and 9 bases respectively, with 8 bases between them. CDR3 length equals 12 residues. CDR3 nucleotides: TGTGCCAGCAGTCAGAATGCTTCACCCCTCCACTTT. Residues: CASSQNASPLHF.

The gene calls are TRBV19 and TRBJ1-5; D gene uncertain. Looked up from germline, CDR1 is LNHDA and CDR2 is SQIVND (reference sequence). Trimming removed 7 bases at V and 6 bases at J, with 16 bases between. The CDR3 is made up of 14 amino acids. CDR3 protein: CASTEWEGTQPQHF. CDR3 DNA sequence: TGTGCCAGTACCGAGTGGGAGGGAACTCAGCCCCAGCATTTT.

The DNA of the CDR3 is TGTGCCAGCAGCTTGGGACTGAACTCCTACGAGCAGTACTTC. Encoded protein: CASSLGLNSYEQYF. The V and J genes are TRBV7-9 and TRBJ2-7, with D possibly being TRBD2 (6 bases). The CDR3 runs 14 residues. Trimming shortened V by 3 bases and J by 0 bases, and 9 bases separated the two germline ends. The germline CDR1 and CDR2 sequences are SEHNR and FQNEAQ (reference sequence).

The chain is built from TRBV6-2 or TRBV6-3 and TRBJ2-7; 10 bases are a match to TRBD2. The CDR3 is made up of 15 amino acids. V was pared by 4 bases and J by 3 bases, with 6 bases of the junction left unmatched. The germline gives CDR1 MNHEY, CDR2 SVGEGT. The DNA of the CDR3 is TGTGCCAGCAGTTGGCCTAGCGGGGGCCGCTACGAGCAGTACTTC. Residues: CASSWPSGGRYEQYF.

The chain joins TRBV2 to TRBJ2-2, with 9 bases identical to TRBD2. The CDR3 has 14 amino acids. V lost 7 bases, J lost 9 bases, and 9 bases stayed unmatched. Looked up from germline, CDR1 is SNHLY and CDR2 is FYNNEI. CDR3 region: CASNRDSGRRELFF. The DNA for the CDR3 is TGTGCCAGCAATCGGGATAGCGGGAGACGGGAGCTGTTTTTT.

This clone was seen at least ten times. The chain joins TRBV6-1 to TRBJ2-7, with TRBD2 matching 11 bases. The CDR3 sequence is 15 residues long. Germline assignment: CDR1 MNHNS and CDR2 SASEGT. Trimming at V came to 0 bases and at J to 3 bases, leaving 1 base not matched to a gene. The CDR3 DNA reads as TGTGCCAGCAGTGAAGCGCTAGCGGGGGGCTACGAGCAGTACTTC. Its translation is CASSEALAGGYEQYF.

V gene TRBV7-8 combines with J gene TRBJ2-7; a possible D gene is TRBD1 (6 bases). This CDR3 is built from 16 residues. The V gene's germline CDR1 is SGHVS and CDR2 FQNEAQ. V gave up 4 bases and J gave up 2 bases, with 18 bases separating them. CDR3 residues: CASSSYRDKAPYEQYF. Here the CDR3 DNA reads TGTGCCAGCAGCTCCTACAGGGATAAGGCGCCCTACGAGCAGTACTTC.

This rearrangement joins TRBV27 to TRBJ2-5; 12 bases fit TRBD2. Looked up from germline, CDR1 is MNHEY and CDR2 is SMNVEV (reference sequence). The CDR3 has 14 residues. V shed 8 bases and J 5 bases; nucleotides not matched to a gene: 6. The DNA of the CDR3 is TGTGCCAGCGCCCTAGCGGGAGGGCCTGAGACCCAGTACTTC. It yields the protein CASALAGGPETQYF.

The genes are TRBV6-1 and TRBJ2-1, with a weak D call TRBD2 (7 bases). This CDR3 is built from 14 residues. V lost 3 bases and J lost 5, with 11 bases in between. Germline V CDR1 and CDR2: MNHNS, SASEGT. The CDR3 region is CASSEWGGHNEQFF. CDR3 nucleotide sequence: TGTGCCAGCAGTGAGTGGGGGGGGCACAATGAGCAGTTCTTC.

The gene calls are TRBV25-1 and TRBJ1-4; a possible D gene is TRBD1 (5 bases). Germline loops: CDR1 MGHDK, CDR2 SYGVNS. The V end lost 2 bases, the J end lost 4 bases, and 11 bases lay between the germline ends. CDR3 size: 15 residues. The DNA for the CDR3 is TGTGCCAGCAGTGAACCTACAGGCTATAATGAAAAACTGTTTTTT. This gives the protein CASSEPTGYNEKLFF.

The genes are TRBV30 and TRBJ2-2, with D possibly being TRBD1 (6 bases). This CDR3 comprises 15 residues. The ends were cut back, 2 bases at V and 0 bases at J, with 10 bases in the middle. Germline V gene data show CDR1 as GTSNPN and CDR2 as SVGIG (reference sequence). The CDR3 protein is CAWSRTATNTGELFF. The CDR3 region has the DNA TGTGCCTGGAGTCGGACAGCCACGAACACCGGGGAGCTGTTTTTT.

The chain is built from TRBV5-1 and TRBJ2-5, with D perhaps matching TRBD2 (5 bases). The CDR3 is 12 residues long. The germline CDR1 and CDR2 sequences are SGHRS and YFSETQ. V lost 4 bases and J lost 3, with 7 bases in between. The CDR3 region is CASSRGEETQYF. DNA of the CDR3: TGCGCCAGCAGCCGGGGAGAAGAGACCCAGTACTTC.

The chain couples TRBV5-1 to TRBJ2-7; 10 nucleotides agree with TRBD2. Losses at the gene ends were 3 bases for V and 2 bases for J; bases not matched to a gene: 11. The CDR3 sequence is 17 residues long. The germline gives CDR1 SGHRS, CDR2 YFSETQ. The CDR3 DNA reads as TGCGCCAGCAGCTCGGGGGAGACTAGCGGGTATACCTACGAGCAGTACTTC. This encodes CASSSGETSGYTYEQYF.

V is TRBV5-1 and J is TRBJ1-1, with 9 nucleotides matching TRBD1. The trim removed 5 bases at V and 4 bases at J, leaving 9 bases unmatched. Per germline, CDR1 SGHRS and CDR2 YFSETQ. The CDR3 runs to 15 residues. This CDR3 is CASSPVGTGTTEAFF. Written as DNA, the CDR3 is TGCGCCAGCAGTCCGGTGGGGACAGGGACCACTGAAGCTTTCTTT.

The rearrangement joins TRBV5-4 to TRBJ2-7, with 10 bases fitting TRBD2. CDR1 is SGHNT, CDR2 YYREEE, per germline (reference sequence). This CDR3 has 15 residues. With 2 bases clipped from V and 0 bases from J, the junction kept 2 bases outside the gene matches. The CDR3 DNA reads TGTGCCAGCAGCTTATCTAGCGGGGGCTCCTACGAGCAGTACTTC. Translated: CASSLSSGGSYEQYF.

This clone was seen only a few times. The chain has TRBV7-6 and TRBJ2-3; 12 nucleotides line up with TRBD2. The germline V gene has CDR1 SGHVS and CDR2 FNYEAQ. Trimming removed 1 base from V and 3 bases from J; junction bases left unmatched: 5. The CDR3 sequence is 17 residues long. The CDR3 here is CASSLGTSGKVTDTQYF. The CDR3 DNA is TGTGCCAGCAGCTTAGGGACTAGCGGGAAAGTGACAGATACGCAGTATTTT. Using reference TRBV7-6 and TRBJ2-3 for the parts outside the CDR3, the full variable domain is GAGVSQSPRYKVTKRGQDVALRCDPISGHVSLYWYRQALGQGPEFLTYFNYEAQQDKSGLPNDRFSAERPEGSISTLTIQRTEQRDSAMYRCASSLGTSGKVTDTQYFGPGTRLTVL.